This is a list of T cell receptor beta chains from one sample in a study of T cell responses to AZD1222 COVID-19 vaccine. Profiled with immunoSEQ multiplex PCR; TCRdb holds only in-frame clones, not every one. The sample carries some 140,000 clones, roughly 86% recorded once. The specimen was peripheral blood, collected 28 days after the second AZD1222 dose. Receptor source: an adult who received the AZD1222 COVID-19 vaccine. Both conserved end residues are part of each CDR3. Each record gives: D gene, clone size, V gene, J gene, CDR3 protein, CDR3 DNA. A D gene is named only where the DNA matches it firmly. Clone size is stated in some rows and not others, as once, few, many or a class when expanded.

.	few	TRBV2	TRBJ1-4	CASSASGRGNEKLFF	TGTGCCAGCAGTGCCTCGGGCAGGGGAAACGAAAAACTGTTTTTT
.	.	TRBV2	TRBJ2-7	CASSLISYEQYF	TGTGCCAGCAGTTTGATCTCCTACGAGCAGTACTTC
TRBD1	.	TRBV6-6	TRBJ1-2	CASNTRDRGKSYGYTF	TGTGCCAGCAACACCCGGGACAGGGGAAAAAGCTATGGCTACACCTTC
TRBD1	.	TRBV6-2/TRBV6-3	TRBJ1-4	CASSPGQGEKLFF	TGTGCCAGCAGCCCGGGACAGGGTGAAAAACTGTTTTTT
TRBD1	.	TRBV4-1	TRBJ2-6	CASSHAPGQGPLYSGANVLTF	TGCGCCAGCAGCCATGCCCCGGGACAGGGTCCCCTCTACTCTGGGGCCAACGTCCTGACTTTC
.	.	TRBV3-1/TRBV3-2	TRBJ2-3	CASCQTRTDTQYF	TGTGCCAGCTGTCAGACTCGCACAGATACGCAGTATTTT
.	.	TRBV6-6	TRBJ1-1	CASSSPGFNTEAFF	TGTGCCAGCAGTTCACCAGGGTTCAACACTGAAGCTTTCTTT
.	.	TRBV13	TRBJ2-5	CASSFGGRQETQYF	TGTGCCAGCAGCTTCGGAGGAAGGCAAGAGACCCAGTACTTC
.	.	TRBV19	TRBJ1-4	CASRPRAGEKLFF	TGTGCCAGTAGACCCAGGGCGGGGGAAAAACTGTTTTTT
.	.	TRBV6-5	TRBJ1-2	CASSPEGRHYTF	TGTGCCAGCAGCCCCGAGGGACGCCACTACACCTTC
TRBD2	.	TRBV6-1	TRBJ2-1	CASSETAGINNEQFF	TGTGCCAGCAGTGAAACAGCGGGGATCAACAATGAGCAGTTCTTC
TRBD2	.	TRBV11-3	TRBJ2-3	CASSLGLSGSADTQYF	TGTGCCAGCAGCCTAGGACTTAGCGGGAGTGCAGATACGCAGTATTTT
TRBD2	.	TRBV6-2/TRBV6-3	TRBJ2-7	CASSYSGVSYEQYF	TGTGCCAGCAGTTACAGCGGGGTCTCCTACGAGCAGTACTTC